This T cell receptor beta chain was captured in a study of cytomegalovirus exposure and HLA in healthy donors. Use of 60 Vbeta and 13 Jbeta primers characterized the PCR. The assay was immunoSEQ multiplex PCR, and TCRdb's table has in-frame clones only and misses some. The repertoire holds more than 110,000 clones, with around 85% as singletons. General study findings and limits: Looking again later, the authors saw that most CMV-associated TCR beta chains seemed HLA-restricted.

Germline-derived CDR1 and CDR2 are SGDLS and YYNGEE. The CDR3 covers 14 residues. Of note for this clone: Its antigen is still unknown. Mismatch with germline at one junction end may stem from a read error.

The source material was PBMCs. The TCR originated in a woman aged 45-60 years in good health and CMV-seropositive. The chain combines TRBV9 with TRBJ1-6; 8 positions agree with TRBD1. For the CDR3, the DNA is TGTGCCAACAGCGAGGACAGGGTTTGGTCACCCCTCCACTTT. Amino acids: CANSEDRVWSPLHF.